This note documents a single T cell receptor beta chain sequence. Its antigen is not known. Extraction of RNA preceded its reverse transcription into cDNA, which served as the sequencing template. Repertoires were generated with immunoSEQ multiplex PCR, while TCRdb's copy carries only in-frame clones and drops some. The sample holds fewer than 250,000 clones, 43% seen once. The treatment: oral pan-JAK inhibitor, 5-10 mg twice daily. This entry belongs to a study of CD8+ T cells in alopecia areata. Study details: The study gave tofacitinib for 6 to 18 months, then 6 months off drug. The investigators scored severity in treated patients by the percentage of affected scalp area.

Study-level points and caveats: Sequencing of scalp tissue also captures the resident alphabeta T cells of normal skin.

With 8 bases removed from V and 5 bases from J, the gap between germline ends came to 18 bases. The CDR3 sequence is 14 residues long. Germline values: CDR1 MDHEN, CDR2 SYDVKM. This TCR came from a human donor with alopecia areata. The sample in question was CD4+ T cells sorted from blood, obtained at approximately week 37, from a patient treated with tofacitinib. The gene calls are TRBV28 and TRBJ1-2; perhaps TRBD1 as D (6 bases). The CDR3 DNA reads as TGTGCCAGCCAACCTATTGGAGGGGGGTATGGCTACACCTTC. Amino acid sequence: CASQPIGGGYGYTF.